The next 26 T cell receptor beta chains were all read from a single sample in a study of T cell repertoires in cytomegalovirus infection (dated by TCRdb to between 2018 and 2021). This sample was sequenced with an Illumina HiSeq 1500. TCRdb trimmed the raw reads at Q25, called clones with MiXCR and kept productive beta chains. Rows with one shared CDR3 protein collapse into an entry with the most common genes and DNA. The sample records roughly 150,000 distinct CDR3 sequences, roughly 20% of which are singletons. The ten largest clones capture roughly 25% of the sample. The intended sense of this specimen's treatment or condition label: in vitro stimulation with specific CMV peptide epitopes to enrich CMV-specific T cells. Their specific antigens are unknown. The sample here was CD8+ T cells from cultured PBMCs, taken from culture after CMV antigen stimulation. These receptors came from a human donor in good health (CMV status not recorded). Some clones in this sample may be carry-over from other donors' samples.

This clonotype was seen only a few times. The CDR3 DNA sequence: TGTGCCAGCAGCCAAGCGGGGCTTAACTATGGCTACACCTTC. This encodes CASSQAGLNYGYTF. The chain has TRBV14 and TRBJ1-2; the D gene is possibly TRBD1 (5 bases). The CDR3 loop spans 14 amino acids. Germline CDR1 is SGHDN and CDR2 is FVKESK. The V end was cut by 1 base, the J end by 1 base, with 7 bases between.

This clonotype was counted a single time. The rearrangement links TRBV7-8 to TRBJ1-5; tentative D call: TRBD1 (6 bases). The germline V gene encodes CDR1 SGHVS and CDR2 FQNEAQ. V dropped 3 bases and J dropped 6 bases, with 12 bases sitting between them. The CDR3 runs to 14 residues. The CDR3 coding sequence is TGTGCCAGCAGCTTTCAGGGGCGGGGTCAGCCCCAGCATTTT. Translating gives CASSFQGRGQPQHF.

This clonotype occurred many times. The chain employs TRBV5-1 and TRBJ2-7, with TRBD2 as a possible D gene (6 bases). This CDR3 comprises 12 residues. V was shortened by 2 bases and J by 4 bases, with 7 bases between the two germline ends. CDR1 SGHRS and CDR2 YFSETQ come from the germline V gene. The CDR3 region is CASSFAGYEQYF. The CDR3 coding sequence is TGCGCCAGCAGCTTCGCGGGGTACGAGCAGTACTTC. Supplemented by reference TRBV5-1 and TRBJ2-7, the full variable domain reads KAGVTQTPRYLIKTRGQQVTLSCSPISGHRSVSWYQQTPGQGLQFLFEYFSETQRNKGNFPGRFSGRQFSNSRSEMNVSTLELGDSALYLCASSFAGYEQYFGPGTRLTVT.

The chain links TRBV27 to TRBJ1-4; no clear D gene. Per germline, CDR1 MNHEY and CDR2 SMNVEV (reference sequence). The CDR3 extends over 13 amino acids. V was pared by 3 bases and J by 7 bases, with 9 bases between. The DNA for the CDR3 is TGTGCCAGCAGTTTTTCCCGACCTGAAAAACTGTTTTTT. This encodes CASSFSRPEKLFF.

This clonotype was seen a handful of times. CDR3 sequence: CASSLPVGNEQFF. For the CDR3, the DNA is TGTGCCAGCAGCTTACCGGTGGGAAATGAGCAGTTCTTC. The rearrangement joins TRBV7-6 to TRBJ2-1; no clear D. The germline V and J ends were trimmed by 2 bases and 7 bases, with 9 bases remaining between them. Germline lookup yields CDR1 SGHVS and CDR2 FNYEAQ. The CDR3 consists of 13 residues. The entire variable domain, with the rest obtained from reference TRBV7-6 and TRBJ2-1, is as follows: GAGVSQSPRYKVTKRGQDVALRCDPISGHVSLYWYRQALGQGPEFLTYFNYEAQQDKSGLPNDRFSAERPEGSISTLTIQRTEQRDSAMYRCASSLPVGNEQFFGPGTRLTVL.

The chain recombines TRBV4-1 with TRBJ1-3, with D tentatively TRBD1 (6 bases). CDR3 length: 18 residues. In germline, CDR1 is MGHRA, CDR2 YSYEKL. The V and J ends lost 1 base and 0 bases respectively, with 16 bases between them. This CDR3 reads CASSQGLGGHRSGNTIYF. The CDR3 DNA follows: TGCGCCAGCAGCCAAGGACTGGGGGGCCATCGCTCTGGAAACACCATATATTTT.

This chain joins TRBV7-2 and TRBJ2-1, with 10 bases aligning to TRBD2. Germline V gene lookup returns CDR1 SGHTA and CDR2 FQGNSA. The CDR3 consists of 15 residues. With 5 bases clipped from V and 7 bases from J, the junction kept 8 bases outside the gene matches. This CDR3 is CASSLKRGGNNEQFF. In DNA, the CDR3 is TGTGCCAGCAGCCTTAAGCGGGGGGGCAATAATGAGCAGTTCTTC.

The chain joins TRBV4-3 to TRBJ2-2; the D gene is possibly TRBD2 (6 bases). V was trimmed by 1 base and J by 5 bases, leaving 8 bases between them. Germline V gives CDR1 LGHNA, CDR2 YSLEER. The CDR3 sequence is 14 residues long. The CDR3 reads CASSQVAGTGELFF. CDR3 DNA sequence: TGCGCCAGCAGCCAAGTTGCGGGAACCGGGGAGCTGTTTTTT.

The sample holds a few counts of this clonotype. This chain links TRBV7-9 with TRBJ1-1, with TRBD1 matching over 8 bases. Per germline, CDR1 SEHNR and CDR2 FQNEAQ (reference sequence). The CDR3 spans 17 residues. V shed 4 bases, J shed 3 bases, and the junction held 13 bases outside the gene matches. DNA for the CDR3: TGTGCCAGCAGCTCGACGGCGTCAAAGACAGGGGACACTGAAGCTTTCTTT. Translation gives CASSSTASKTGDTEAFF.

This clonotype was observed a few times. This may come from a read error, since a much larger clone is one base off. The V and J genes are TRBV11-2 and TRBJ1-5; D is unclear. Germline V gene sequence: CDR1 SGHAT, CDR2 FQNNGV. V was shortened by 0 bases and J by 0 bases, with 6 bases between the two germline ends. The CDR3 contains 15 residues. CDR3 amino acids: CASSLEWGSNQPQHF. CDR3 nucleotides: TGTGCCAGCAGCTTAGAATGGGGTAGCAATCAGCCCCAGCATTTT. Combining the CDR3 with reference TRBV11-2 and TRBJ1-5 gives the whole variable domain EAGVAQSPRYKIIEKRQSVAFWCNPISGHATLYWYQQILGQGPKLLIQFQNNGVVDDSQLPKDRFSAERLKGVDSTLKIQPAKLEDSAVYLCASSLEWGSNQPQHFGDGTRLSIL.

In this sample, this clonotype turned up a few times. V usage is TRBV7-9 and J usage is TRBJ2-1; TRBD1 aligns across 7 bases. Trimming took 4 bases from V and 4 from J; bases not matched to a gene: 10. The CDR3 consists of 16 residues. Germline V gives CDR1 SEHNR, CDR2 FQNEAQ (reference sequence). The CDR3 is CASSSARRGSYNEQFF. DNA of the CDR3: TGTGCCAGCAGCTCCGCGCGCAGGGGGAGTTACAATGAGCAGTTCTTC.

This clonotype was seen a few times. The chain carries TRBV6-4 and TRBJ2-3; 10 positions match TRBD2. Trimming removed 5 bases from V and 3 bases from J; junction bases left unmatched: 8. Germline V CDR1 and CDR2: MRHNA, SNTAGT. The CDR3 has 16 residues. This CDR3 is CASSSNSGGPTDTQYF. CDR3 DNA sequence: TGTGCCAGCAGTTCCAATAGCGGGGGGCCGACAGATACGCAGTATTTT.

A few counts support this clonotype. The chain joins TRBV6-2 or TRBV6-3 to TRBJ2-7; a possible D gene is TRBD1 (6 bases). Trimming took off 6 bases at V and 5 bases at J, with 8 bases between the two ends. This CDR3 is built from 11 residues. The V gene's germline CDR1 is MNHEY and CDR2 SVGEGT. CDR3 sequence (DNA): TGTGCCAGCAGGGGGACAAACGAGCAGTACTTC. Translated: CASRGTNEQYF.

This clonotype was recorded at least ten times. The J gene is TRBJ2-7, the V gene TRBV19, with a weak D call TRBD2 (6 bases). This CDR3 is 16 amino acids long. Germline V gene data show CDR1 as LNHDA and CDR2 as SQIVND (reference sequence). Between the trimmed V and J ends, which lost 5 bases and 2 bases, there was a span of 19 bases. The CDR3 loop is CASSPQTGTVTYEQYF. CDR3 DNA: TGTGCCAGTAGTCCTCAAACCGGGACTGTTACCTACGAGCAGTACTTC.

The sample holds many counts of this clonotype. This sequence joins TRBV20-1 and TRBJ2-3; D remains ambiguous. Germline V lookup: CDR1 DFQATT, CDR2 SNEGSKA (reference sequence). The V end lost 3 bases, the J end lost 4 bases, and 11 bases lay between the germline ends. This CDR3 is built from 13 residues. In DNA form, the CDR3 reads TGCAGTGCTAGCGTTTTCTGGGCAGATACGCAGTATTTT. It translates to CSASVFWADTQYF.

This clonotype was counted a few times. This chain uses TRBV4-1 with TRBJ2-7; possible D gene TRBD2, 5 bases. The germline V and J ends were trimmed by 0 bases and 4 bases, with 13 bases remaining between them. This CDR3 contains 15 residues. Germline assignment: CDR1 MGHRA and CDR2 YSYEKL. Here the CDR3 reads CASSQDWGAGYEQYF. DNA for the CDR3: TGCGCCAGCAGCCAAGATTGGGGTGCGGGTTACGAGCAGTACTTC.

The chain recombines TRBV7-9 with TRBJ2-7, with D hard to call. Trimming took off 6 bases at V and 1 base at J, with 10 bases between the two ends. Germline V gives CDR1 SEHNR, CDR2 FQNEAQ (reference sequence). This CDR3 region has 13 residues. The CDR3 loop is CASSYPGSYEQYF. Written as DNA, the CDR3 is TGTGCCAGCAGTTATCCGGGTTCCTACGAGCAGTACTTC. Filled out from reference TRBV7-9 and TRBJ2-7, the complete variable domain reads DTGVSQNPRHKITKRGQNVTFRCDPISEHNRLYWYRQTLGQGPEFLTYFQNEAQLEKSRLLSDRFSAERPKGSFSTLEIQRTEQGDSAMYLCASSYPGSYEQYFGPGTRLTVT.

This clonotype has a handful of counts. V gene TRBV18 combines with J gene TRBJ2-5; a weak D match, TRBD1 (7 bases). The CDR3 length is 15 residues. In germline, CDR1 is KGHSH, CDR2 LQKENI. Between the trimmed V and J ends, which lost 4 bases and 2 bases, there was a span of 14 bases. The CDR3 DNA reads as TGTGCCAGCTCACTGCGGGACAGCCTACAAGAGACCCAGTACTTC. Its protein product is CASSLRDSLQETQYF.

The J gene is TRBJ2-2, the V gene TRBV7-6; TRBD1 or TRBD2 may be the D gene (5 bases each). The CDR3 length is 15 residues. Germline assignment: CDR1 SGHVS and CDR2 FNYEAQ. Trimming cost V 4 bases and J 1 base, with 10 bases left between them. This CDR3 reads CASSSPGLNTGELFF. The DNA for the CDR3 is TGTGCCAGCAGCTCGCCGGGGCTGAACACCGGGGAGCTGTTTTTT.

Many counts were recorded for this clonotype. The chain combines TRBV6-1 with TRBJ2-1, with D possibly TRBD2 on 5 matching bases. The V gene's germline CDR1 is MNHNS and CDR2 SASEGT. V lost 3 bases, J lost 4 bases, and 16 bases lay in between. The CDR3 sequence is 16 residues long. CDR3 DNA sequence: TGTGCCAGCAGTGACCTAATAAGCGGAGCTTACAATGAGCAGTTCTTC. It is translated as CASSDLISGAYNEQFF.

The chain carries TRBV7-8 and TRBJ2-7, with D possibly being TRBD1 (5 bases). V shed 1 base and J shed 2 bases, with 12 bases lying between them. The CDR3 runs 15 residues. The germline CDR1 and CDR2 sequences are SGHVS and FQNEAQ. The CDR3 bases are TGTGCCAGCAGCTTAGAGCTCGGCAGGGCCTACGAGCAGTACTTC. Its translation is CASSLELGRAYEQYF.

This sequence joins TRBV7-9 and TRBJ2-7, with D possibly TRBD1 on 8 matching bases. V was pared by 5 bases and J by 2 bases, with 16 bases between. The CDR3 covers 15 residues. The germline gives CDR1 SEHNR, CDR2 FQNEAQ (reference sequence). The CDR3 coding sequence is TGTGCCAGCAGCCAAGGACAGGGAGGGCCCTACGAGCAGTACTTC. Protein sequence: CASSQGQGGPYEQYF.

This clonotype showed up just a few times. The chain is built from TRBV5-6 and TRBJ1-1; possibly TRBD1 for D (6 bases). Trimming cost V 0 bases and J 5 bases, with 11 bases left between them. Germline CDR1 SGHDT, CDR2 YYEEEE. This CDR3 contains 14 residues. The CDR3 region has the DNA TGTGCCAGCAGCTTGGTCGGGGGCCGAACTGAAGCTTTCTTT. Encoded protein: CASSLVGGRTEAFF.

This clonotype was recorded many times. The gene calls are TRBV7-6 and TRBJ2-1; maybe TRBD2 (7 bases). The germline CDR1 and CDR2 sequences are SGHVS and FNYEAQ. V was cut by 3 bases and J by 10 bases, with 19 bases left in between. CDR3 length: 15 residues. The CDR3: CASSLGGGGAEEQFF. The CDR3 DNA reads TGTGCCAGCAGCTTGGGGGGAGGGGGGGCGGAAGAGCAGTTCTTC. Based on the CDR3 plus reference TRBV7-6 and TRBJ2-1, the full variable domain is GAGVSQSPRYKVTKRGQDVALRCDPISGHVSLYWYRQALGQGPEFLTYFNYEAQQDKSGLPNDRFSAERPEGSISTLTIQRTEQRDSAMYRCASSLGGGGAEEQFFGPGTRLTVL.

V usage is TRBV7-9 and J usage is TRBJ1-1; D might be TRBD1 (6 bases). CDR3 length: 14 amino acids. Trimming removed 5 bases at V and 1 base at J, with 11 bases between. CDR1 SEHNR and CDR2 FQNEAQ come from the germline V gene (reference sequence). DNA of the CDR3: TGTGCCAGCAGCCCCACGGACAGGAACACTGAAGCTTTCTTT. It translates to CASSPTDRNTEAFF. The whole variable domain, remainder taken from reference TRBV7-9 and TRBJ1-1, is DTGVSQNPRHKITKRGQNVTFRCDPISEHNRLYWYRQTLGQGPEFLTYFQNEAQLEKSRLLSDRFSAERPKGSFSTLEIQRTEQGDSAMYLCASSPTDRNTEAFFGQGTRLTVV.

V gene TRBV7-6 combines with J gene TRBJ1-4, with 7 bases aligning to TRBD1. V trimming: 1 base; J trimming: 6 bases; junction bases outside the gene matches: 23. The CDR3 sequence is 21 residues long. Germline V lookup: CDR1 SGHVS, CDR2 FNYEAQ. CDR3 protein: CASSLGGGGKVIGTPHEKLFF. Here the CDR3 DNA reads TGTGCCAGCAGCTTAGGAGGAGGGGGCAAGGTTATAGGTACGCCCCATGAAAAACTGTTTTTT.